This T cell receptor (beta chain) emerged from a study of patients and donors after allogeneic stem cell transplantation. Each CDR3 protein is one row after TCRdb ran MiXCR on the RT-PCR reads. The sample has 100,000 to 120,000 distinct CDR3 sequences, around 36% seen once. Sequenced: blood, either unsorted or a sorted T cell fraction (not recorded which). The TCR was taken from a human donor who was either an allogeneic HSCT recipient or a stem cell or donor lymphocyte infusion donor (not recorded which). It is not recorded whose cells these are; they may come from a transplant donor.

The CDR3 is CASRQGNSNQPQHF. The CDR3 DNA reads as TGCGCCAGCCGGCAGGGGAATAGCAATCAGCCCCAGCATTTT. The chain links TRBV10-2 to TRBJ1-5, with D possibly TRBD1 on 6 matching bases. CDR1 WSHSY and CDR2 SAAADI come from the germline V gene. The CDR3 totals 14 residues. Trimming cost V 8 bases and J 0 bases, with 11 bases left between them.